This T cell receptor beta chain appears in the sequencing data of a study of cytomegalovirus exposure and HLA in healthy donors. With regard to this clone: Its specificity is not known.

General study points: In an earlier analysis, in several hundred donors, most V segments appeared productive either ~87% or ~30% of the time. When the data were analyzed later, several of the most significant clusters appeared to be linked to common viral pathogens.

PCR employed 60 Vbeta and 13 Jbeta primers. This table comes from immunoSEQ multiplex PCR, and its TCRdb copy is limited to in-frame clones, with some not included. The repertoire holds about 120,000 clones, with around a tenth as singletons. This receptor was taken from a man between 25 and 39 years old in good health and CMV-seronegative. Sequences were obtained from PBMCs.

The CDR3 is CASSTGRSDNQPQHF. As DNA, the CDR3 is TGTGCCAGCAGTACCGGTCGCTCCGACAATCAGCCCCAGCATTTT. The V and J genes are TRBV28 and TRBJ1-5; no reliable D call. This CDR3 contains 15 residues. Germline V gene data show CDR1 as MDHEN and CDR2 as SYDVKM. V dropped 5 bases and J dropped 3 bases, with 14 bases sitting between them.